This is a list of T cell receptor beta chains from one sample in a study of blood T cell repertoires in COVID-19. The method was immunoSEQ multiplex PCR; TCRdb's version includes in-frame clones alone and lacks a portion of them. The sample yields roughly 76,000 clones, approximately 89% seen once. Specimen: peripheral blood. The receptors were sampled from a woman aged 55 to 70 with active COVID-19. Both conserved end residues are part of each CDR3. Each record gives: CDR3 protein, V gene.

CASSSTKPGQGWDTQYF | TRBV7-2
CASSPGGSTDTQYF | TRBV3-1/TRBV3-2
CASKPSGTSGRSRGGELFF | TRBV2
CASHQGPESTYEQYF | TRBV5-1
CASSFGTNYGYTF | TRBV12-3/TRBV12-4
CSVRQGSYSTDTQYF | TRBV29-1
CASTGQQGEVYNEQFF | TRBV2
CASSIIRGGTDTQYF | TRBV19
CASRIDRGVGGYTF | TRBV28
CASSQRASGNHNEQFF | TRBV3-1/TRBV3-2